This TCR beta chain was retrieved from a study of T cell changes during pregnancy in multiple sclerosis. The CDR3 runs to 15 residues. V shed 0 bases and J shed 2 bases, with 12 bases lying between them. CDR1 is SGHNT and CDR2 is YYREEE in the germline V gene (reference sequence). TCRdb's copy holds only in-frame clones and misses some; the assay was immunoSEQ multiplex PCR. The table includes roughly 93,000 clones, 80% to 95% detected once. The V gene is TRBV5-4, the J gene TRBJ2-7, with D perhaps TRBD2 (6 bases). The clonotype was recovered from a female donor with multiple sclerosis, enrolled in a pregnancy study. The sample consisted of peripheral blood, taken before pregnancy. CDR3 coding DNA: TGTGCCAGCAGCTTGGAAGCGGGTCGGACCTACGAGCAGTACTTC. Protein: CASSLEAGRTYEQYF.